This TCR beta chain was profiled in a study of spatial heterogeneity in lung cancer. Study information: There were consistently more beta-chain sequences detected than alpha-chain sequences.

Points from the study as a whole: Mutation tallies in tumors tracked expanded intratumoral alpha and beta TCR counts. Estimates put coverage of tumor T cells approximately 7% for alpha and roughly 13% for beta chains.

Via MiXCR, TCRdb re-called the 5' RACE reads, giving one row per CDR3 protein. The sample contains about 10,000 distinct CDR3 sequences, 12% of which appear only once. Deletions cut 1 base from V and 5 bases from J, with 9 bases between. CDR1 SGHRS and CDR2 YFSETQ come from the germline V gene. CDR3 length equals 14 residues. Time point noted: sample taken at primary tumor resection. Donation came from some 73 patients with untreated early-stage non-small cell lung cancer. The input material, whole RNA from tumor, nontumor lung or frozen PBMC, was sequenced unsorted. There are many counts of this clonotype. The antigen remains undetermined. A library made for alpha chains picked up this beta chain off target, so its size means little.

The V gene is TRBV5-1, the J gene TRBJ2-2; TRBD2 is a possible D gene (6 bases). The sample here was lung tumor tissue, taken at surgery. This sequence was found in a male donor with early-stage non-small cell lung cancer. For the CDR3, the DNA is TGCGCCAGCAGCTTGTGGGGGGATACCGGGGAGCTGTTTTTT. Amino acids: CASSLWGDTGELFF.